Listed below are T cell receptor beta chains from one sample, sequenced in a study of CD8 T cells in ankylosing spondylitis. TCRdb ran MiXCR on the 5' RACE reads and lists one entry per CDR3 protein. This sample has around 42,000 distinct CDR3 sequences, with less than 3% found just once. Material for sequencing was blood, either unsorted or a sorted T cell fraction (not recorded which). The receptors shown here come from a male donor with ankylosing spondylitis or in good health (not recorded which). Both conserved end residues are part of each CDR3. The order of the fields is D gene, J gene, clone size, V gene, CDR3 DNA, CDR3 protein. The D gene is left open where the match is weak. Clone size is given as once, few, many, or a class for an expanded clone.

d_gene: TRBD1
j_gene: TRBJ1-3
abundance: many
v_gene: TRBV9
CDR3nt: TGTGCCAGCAGCGTTGGACAGGGATTTTTGGACACCATATATTTT
CDR3aa: CASSVGQGFLDTIYF

d_gene: .
j_gene: TRBJ2-5
abundance: many
v_gene: TRBV9
CDR3nt: TGTGCCAGCAGCGTAGGATGGGCTCTCCAAGAGACCCAGTACTTC
CDR3aa: CASSVGWALQETQYF

d_gene: TRBD1
j_gene: TRBJ2-2
abundance: many
v_gene: TRBV9
CDR3nt: TGTGCCAGCAGCGTGTCGGGACAGGGGTTCGGCACCGGGGAGCTGTTTTTT
CDR3aa: CASSVSGQGFGTGELFF

d_gene: TRBD2
j_gene: TRBJ2-3
abundance: many
v_gene: TRBV9
CDR3nt: TGTGCCAGCAGCTCCCGACCGGGACTAAGAGGAGGTCCTAGCACAGATACGCAGTATTTT
CDR3aa: CASSSRPGLRGGPSTDTQYF

d_gene: TRBD2
j_gene: TRBJ2-4
abundance: many
v_gene: TRBV9
CDR3nt: TGTGCCAGCAGCGTAGCCCCCCTAACGGGAGGGAGTGGCATTCAGTACTTC
CDR3aa: CASSVAPLTGGSGIQYF

d_gene: .
j_gene: TRBJ2-7
abundance: many
v_gene: TRBV10-1
CDR3nt: TGCGCCAGCACTTTGAACCGGGATTCCTTTTGCTCCTACGAGCAGTACTTC
CDR3aa: CASTLNRDSFCSYEQYF

d_gene: TRBD1
j_gene: TRBJ1-6
abundance: many
v_gene: TRBV9
CDR3nt: TGTGCCAGCAGCGTAGAGACAGGGGGTGACTCACCCCTCCACTTT
CDR3aa: CASSVETGGDSPLHF

d_gene: .
j_gene: TRBJ2-1
abundance: many
v_gene: TRBV9
CDR3nt: TGTGCCAGCAGTCGACTCACTAGTTCTTTCTACAATGAGCAGTTCTTC
CDR3aa: CASSRLTSSFYNEQFF

d_gene: TRBD2
j_gene: TRBJ2-1
abundance: many
v_gene: TRBV9
CDR3nt: TGTGCCAGCAGCTCCCCGACTAGCGGGAGATCCTTGTGGAATGAGCAGTTCTTC
CDR3aa: CASSSPTSGRSLWNEQFF

d_gene: .
j_gene: TRBJ2-3
abundance: many
v_gene: TRBV9
CDR3nt: TGTGCCAGCATGAATAGCGGTACAGATACGCAGTATTTT
CDR3aa: CASMNSGTDTQYF

d_gene: TRBD1
j_gene: TRBJ2-3
abundance: many
v_gene: TRBV9
CDR3nt: TGTGCCAGCAGCGCGAGACAGGGGGGCACAGATACGCAGTATTTT
CDR3aa: CASSARQGGTDTQYF

d_gene: .
j_gene: TRBJ1-3
abundance: many
v_gene: TRBV9
CDR3nt: TGTGCCAGCAGCGTAGAGGACGGCTCTGGAAACACCATATATTTT
CDR3aa: CASSVEDGSGNTIYF